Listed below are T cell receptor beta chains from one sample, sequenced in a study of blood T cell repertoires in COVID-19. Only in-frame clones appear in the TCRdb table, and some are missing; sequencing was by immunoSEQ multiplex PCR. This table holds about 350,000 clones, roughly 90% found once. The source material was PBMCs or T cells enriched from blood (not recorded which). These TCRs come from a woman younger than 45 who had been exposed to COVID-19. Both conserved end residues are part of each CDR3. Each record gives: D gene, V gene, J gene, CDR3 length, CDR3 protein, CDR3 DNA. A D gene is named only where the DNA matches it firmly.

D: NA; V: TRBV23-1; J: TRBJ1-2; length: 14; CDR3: CASSHRDVPEGYTF; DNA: TGCGCCAGCAGTCACCGCGACGTCCCGGAGGGCTACACCTTC
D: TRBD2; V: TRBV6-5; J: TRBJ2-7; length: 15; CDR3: CASSYSTSGAREQYF; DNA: TGTGCCAGCAGTTACTCGACTAGCGGGGCTCGGGAGCAGTACTTC
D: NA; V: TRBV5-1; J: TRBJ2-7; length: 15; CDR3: CASSLGGTKTYEQYF; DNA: TGCGCCAGCAGCTTGGGCGGGACGAAAACCTACGAGCAGTACTTC
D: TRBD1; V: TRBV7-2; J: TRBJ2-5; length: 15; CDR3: CASSPQGTAQETQYF; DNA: TGTGCCAGCAGCCCCCAAGGGACAGCTCAAGAGACCCAGTACTTC
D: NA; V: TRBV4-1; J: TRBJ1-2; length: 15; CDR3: CASSQDPGSNYGYTF; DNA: TGCGCCAGCAGCCAAGACCCAGGGTCCAACTATGGCTACACCTTC
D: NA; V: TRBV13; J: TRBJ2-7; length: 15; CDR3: CASSIADRRSYEQYF; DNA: TGTGCCAGCAGCATAGCTGACAGGAGATCCTACGAGCAGTACTTC
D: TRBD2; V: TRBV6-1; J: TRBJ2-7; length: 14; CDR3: CASSEQAGTNEQYF; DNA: TGTGCCAGCAGTGAACAAGCGGGAACGAACGAGCAGTACTTC
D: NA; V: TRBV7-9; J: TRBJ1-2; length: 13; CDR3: CASRTESIYGYTF; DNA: TGTGCCAGCAGGACGGAGAGTATCTATGGCTACACCTTC
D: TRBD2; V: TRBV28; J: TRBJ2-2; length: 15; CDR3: CASTPAGGGTGELFF; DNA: TGTGCCAGCACCCCAGCGGGAGGGGGTACCGGGGAGCTGTTTTTT
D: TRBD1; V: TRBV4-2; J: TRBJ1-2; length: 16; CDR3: CASSPSGTGDGYGYTF; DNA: TGTGCCAGCAGCCCGTCCGGGACAGGGGATGGCTATGGCTACACCTTC
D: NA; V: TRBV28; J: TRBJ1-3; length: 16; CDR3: CASSPAVGLEGNTIYF; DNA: TGTGCCAGCAGTCCCGCGGTGGGGCTGGAGGGAAACACCATATATTTT
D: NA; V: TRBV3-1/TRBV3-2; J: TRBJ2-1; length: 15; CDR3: CASSQAISGVNEQFF; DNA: TGTGCCAGCAGCCAAGCGATTAGCGGAGTCAATGAGCAGTTCTTC
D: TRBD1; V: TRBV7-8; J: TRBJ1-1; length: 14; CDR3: CASLQGGMNTEAFF; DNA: TGTGCCAGCCTCCAGGGGGGCATGAACACTGAAGCTTTCTTT
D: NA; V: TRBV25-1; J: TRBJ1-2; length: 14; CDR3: CASSESGANYGYTF; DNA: TGTGCCAGCAGTGAGTCAGGTGCTAACTATGGCTACACCTTC
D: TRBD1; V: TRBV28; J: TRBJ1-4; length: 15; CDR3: CASSLGTGGFEKLFF; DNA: TGTGCCAGCAGCTTGGGGACAGGGGGCTTTGAAAAACTGTTTTTT
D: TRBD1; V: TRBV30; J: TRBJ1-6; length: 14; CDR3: CAWSVTGENSPLHF; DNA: TGTGCCTGGAGTGTAACAGGGGAGAATTCACCCCTCCACTTT
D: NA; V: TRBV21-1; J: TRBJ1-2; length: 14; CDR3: CASSKVAGLSGYTF; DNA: TGTGCCAGCAGCAAAGTGGCAGGGCTCTCTGGCTACACCTTC
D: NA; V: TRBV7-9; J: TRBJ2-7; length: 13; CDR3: CASSSPAGYEQYF; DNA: TGTGCCAGCAGCTCCCCAGCGGGCTACGAGCAGTACTTC